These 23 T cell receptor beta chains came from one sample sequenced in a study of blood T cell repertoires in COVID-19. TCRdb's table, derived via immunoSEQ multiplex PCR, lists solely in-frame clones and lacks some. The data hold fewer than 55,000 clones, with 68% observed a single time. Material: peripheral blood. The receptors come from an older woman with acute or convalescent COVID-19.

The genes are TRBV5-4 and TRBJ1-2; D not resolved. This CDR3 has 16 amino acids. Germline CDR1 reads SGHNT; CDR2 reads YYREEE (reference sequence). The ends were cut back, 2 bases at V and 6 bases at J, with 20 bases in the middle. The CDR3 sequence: CASSFHLGIQSDGYTF. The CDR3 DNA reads TGTGCCAGCAGCTTCCATCTAGGTATTCAATCGGATGGCTACACCTTC.

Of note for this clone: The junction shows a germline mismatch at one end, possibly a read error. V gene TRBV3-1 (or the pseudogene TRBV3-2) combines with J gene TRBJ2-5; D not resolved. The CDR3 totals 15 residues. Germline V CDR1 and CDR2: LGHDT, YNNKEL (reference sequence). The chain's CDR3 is CASSQDLAAQEAQYF. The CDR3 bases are TGTGCCAGCAGCCAAGATCTCGCGGCTCAAGAGGCCCAGTACTTC.

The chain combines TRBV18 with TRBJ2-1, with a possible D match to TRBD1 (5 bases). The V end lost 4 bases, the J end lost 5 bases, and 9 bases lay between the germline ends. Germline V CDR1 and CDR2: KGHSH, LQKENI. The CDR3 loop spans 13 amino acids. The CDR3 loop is CASSQGRDNEQFF. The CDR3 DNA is TGTGCCAGCTCACAGGGCAGGGACAATGAGCAGTTCTTC.

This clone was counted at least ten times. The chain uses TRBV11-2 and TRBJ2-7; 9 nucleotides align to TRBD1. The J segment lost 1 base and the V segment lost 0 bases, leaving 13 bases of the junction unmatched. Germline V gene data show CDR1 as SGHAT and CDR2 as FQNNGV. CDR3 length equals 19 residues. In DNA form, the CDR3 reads TGTGCCAGCAGCTTAGATCTTATAGGTCGGGACAGGGTTTCCTACGAGCAGTACTTC. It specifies CASSLDLIGRDRVSYEQYF.

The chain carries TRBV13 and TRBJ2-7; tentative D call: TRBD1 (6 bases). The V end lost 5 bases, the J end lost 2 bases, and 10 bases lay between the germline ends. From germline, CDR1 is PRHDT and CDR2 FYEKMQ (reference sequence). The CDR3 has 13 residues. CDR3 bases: TGTGCCAGCAGCCCCCGGGACACCTACGAGCAGTACTTC. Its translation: CASSPRDTYEQYF.

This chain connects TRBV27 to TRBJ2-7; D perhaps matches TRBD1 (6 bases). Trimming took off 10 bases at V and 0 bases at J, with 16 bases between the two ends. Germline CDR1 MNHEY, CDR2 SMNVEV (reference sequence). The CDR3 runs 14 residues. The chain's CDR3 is CAKNSGVSSYEQYF. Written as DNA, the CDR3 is TGTGCCAAAAACTCAGGGGTGAGCTCCTACGAGCAGTACTTC.

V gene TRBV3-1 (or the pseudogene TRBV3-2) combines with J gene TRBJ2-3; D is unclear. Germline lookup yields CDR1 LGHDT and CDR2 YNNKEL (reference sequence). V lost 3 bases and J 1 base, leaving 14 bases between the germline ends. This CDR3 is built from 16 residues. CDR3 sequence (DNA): TGTGCCAGCAGCCATTCGACGGTCCGGGGCACAGATACGCAGTATTTT. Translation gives CASSHSTVRGTDTQYF.

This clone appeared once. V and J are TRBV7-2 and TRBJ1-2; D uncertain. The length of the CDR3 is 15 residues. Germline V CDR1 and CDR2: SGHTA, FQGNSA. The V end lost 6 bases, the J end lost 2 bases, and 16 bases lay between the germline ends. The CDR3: CASRPTAEQNYGYTF. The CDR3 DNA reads TGTGCCAGCAGACCTACAGCGGAGCAAAACTATGGCTACACCTTC.

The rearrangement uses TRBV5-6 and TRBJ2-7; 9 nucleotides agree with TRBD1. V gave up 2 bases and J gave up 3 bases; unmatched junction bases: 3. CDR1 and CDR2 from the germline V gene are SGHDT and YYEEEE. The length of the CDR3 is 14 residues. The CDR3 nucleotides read TGTGCCAGCAGCTTCCAGGACAGGGGCTACGAGCAGTACTTC. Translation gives CASSFQDRGYEQYF.

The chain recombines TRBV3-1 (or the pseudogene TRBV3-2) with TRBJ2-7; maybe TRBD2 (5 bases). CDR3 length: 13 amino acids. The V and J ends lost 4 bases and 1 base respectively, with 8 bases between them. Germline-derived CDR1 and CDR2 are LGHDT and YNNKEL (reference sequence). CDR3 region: CASSRGISYEQYF. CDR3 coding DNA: TGTGCCAGCAGCCGAGGGATTTCCTACGAGCAGTACTTC.

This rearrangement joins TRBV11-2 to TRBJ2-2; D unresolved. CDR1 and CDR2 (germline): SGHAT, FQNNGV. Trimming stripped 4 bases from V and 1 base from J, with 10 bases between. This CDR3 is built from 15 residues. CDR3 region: CASSSQVLNTGELFF. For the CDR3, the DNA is TGTGCCAGCAGCTCTCAGGTTCTGAACACCGGGGAGCTGTTTTTT.

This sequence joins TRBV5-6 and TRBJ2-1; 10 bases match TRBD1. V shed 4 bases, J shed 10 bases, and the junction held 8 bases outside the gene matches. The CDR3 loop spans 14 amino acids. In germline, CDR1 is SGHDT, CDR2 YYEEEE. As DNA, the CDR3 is TGTGCCAGCAGCCGAGACAGGGGGCTGGGCGAGCAGTTCTTC. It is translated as CASSRDRGLGEQFF.

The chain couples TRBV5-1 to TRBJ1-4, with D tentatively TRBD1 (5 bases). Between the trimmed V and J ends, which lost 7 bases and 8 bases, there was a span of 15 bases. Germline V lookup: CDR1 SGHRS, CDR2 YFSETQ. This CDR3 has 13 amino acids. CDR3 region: CASSGGRDEKLFF. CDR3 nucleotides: TGCGCCAGCTCGGGAGGCAGGGACGAAAAACTGTTTTTT.

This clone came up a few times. Here the CDR3 DNA reads TGTGCCAGCAGGGAGGGTGAGACAGATACGCAGTATTTT. Encoded protein: CASREGETDTQYF. The rearrangement uses TRBV2 and TRBJ2-3, with D perhaps TRBD2 (6 bases). The germline V gene encodes CDR1 SNHLY and CDR2 FYNNEI. The CDR3 sequence is 13 residues long. The V and J ends lost 6 bases and 3 bases respectively, with 10 bases between them.

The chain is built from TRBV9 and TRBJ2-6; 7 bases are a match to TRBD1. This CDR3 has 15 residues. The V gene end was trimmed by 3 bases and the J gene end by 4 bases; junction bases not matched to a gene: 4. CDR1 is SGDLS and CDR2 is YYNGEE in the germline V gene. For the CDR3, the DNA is TGTGCCAGCAGCGGACAGGGAGCCGGGGCCAACGTCCTGACTTTC. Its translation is CASSGQGAGANVLTF.

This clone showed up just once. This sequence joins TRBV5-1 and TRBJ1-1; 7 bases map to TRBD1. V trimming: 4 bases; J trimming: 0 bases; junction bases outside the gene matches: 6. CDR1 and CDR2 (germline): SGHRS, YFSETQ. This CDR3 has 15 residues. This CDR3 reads CASSGRTGMNTEAFF. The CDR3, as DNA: TGCGCCAGCAGCGGGAGGACAGGCATGAACACTGAAGCTTTCTTT.

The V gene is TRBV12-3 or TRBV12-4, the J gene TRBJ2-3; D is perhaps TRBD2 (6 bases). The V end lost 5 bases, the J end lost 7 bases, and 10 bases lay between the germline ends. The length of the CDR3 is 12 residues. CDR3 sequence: CASSPGGYTQYF. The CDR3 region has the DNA TGTGCCAGCAGTCCCGGGGGATATACGCAGTATTTT.

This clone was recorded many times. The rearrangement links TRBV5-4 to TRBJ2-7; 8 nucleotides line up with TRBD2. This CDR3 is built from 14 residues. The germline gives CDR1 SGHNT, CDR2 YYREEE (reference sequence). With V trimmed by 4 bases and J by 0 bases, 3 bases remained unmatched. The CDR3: CASSPGGDSYEQYF. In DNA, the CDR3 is TGTGCCAGCAGCCCCGGGGGGGACTCCTACGAGCAGTACTTC.

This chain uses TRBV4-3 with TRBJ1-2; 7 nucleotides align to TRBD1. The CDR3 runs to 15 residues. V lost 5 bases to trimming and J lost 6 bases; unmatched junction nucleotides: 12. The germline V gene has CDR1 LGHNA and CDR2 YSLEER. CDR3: CASSTRTTGSDGYTF. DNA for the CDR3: TGCGCCAGCAGCACGAGAACGACAGGGTCTGATGGCTACACCTTC.

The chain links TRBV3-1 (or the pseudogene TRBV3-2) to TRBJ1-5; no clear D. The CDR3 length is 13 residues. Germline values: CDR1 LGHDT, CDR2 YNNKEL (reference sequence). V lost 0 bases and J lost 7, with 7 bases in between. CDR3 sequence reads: CASSQDLQQPQHF. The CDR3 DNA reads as TGTGCCAGCAGCCAAGATCTTCAGCAGCCCCAGCATTTT.

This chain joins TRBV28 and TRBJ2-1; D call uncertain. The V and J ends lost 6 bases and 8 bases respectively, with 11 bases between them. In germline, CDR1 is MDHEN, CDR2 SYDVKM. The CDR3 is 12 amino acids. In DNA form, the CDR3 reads TGTGCCAGCAGCTCCAATGGAGATGAGCAGTTCTTC. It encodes CASSSNGDEQFF.

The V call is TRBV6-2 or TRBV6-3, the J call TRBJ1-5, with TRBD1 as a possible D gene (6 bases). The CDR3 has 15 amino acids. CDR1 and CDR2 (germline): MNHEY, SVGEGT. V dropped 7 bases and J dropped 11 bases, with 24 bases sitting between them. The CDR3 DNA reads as TGTGCCAGCACCCCAACTCGCCAGGACAGACAGACCCAGCATTTT. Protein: CASTPTRQDRQTQHF.

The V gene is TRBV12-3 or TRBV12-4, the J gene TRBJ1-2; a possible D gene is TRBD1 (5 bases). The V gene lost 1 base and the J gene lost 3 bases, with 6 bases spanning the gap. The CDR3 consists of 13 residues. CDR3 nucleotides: TGTGCCAGCAGTTTAGGGGGGGACTATGGCTACACCTTC. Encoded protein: CASSLGGDYGYTF.